This TCR beta chain was identified in a study of OX40 agonist ivuxolimab in advanced cancers. Study background: With a range of roughly 20 to 79, age averaged roughly 61 years, and about 83% were male.

Study conclusions and caveats: At doses 0.1 to 3.0 mg/kg, CD4+ and CD8+ clones expanded. Antigen targets of the expanded peripheral T cells went undetermined.

Data came from immunoSEQ multiplex PCR; TCRdb stores just in-frame clones and leaves some out. In the table there are 14,000 or so clones, around 76% of which are singletons. Per the germline V gene, CDR1 is MNHEY and CDR2 is SMNVEV (reference sequence). V lost 6 bases and J lost 0, with 6 bases in between. The CDR3 is 13 residues long. Notes on this clone: Its antigen is unknown.

This clonotype originated in an adult with an advanced solid tumor such as melanoma, head and neck, liver or kidney cancer. This material consisted of CD4+ or CD8+ T cells sorted from blood, taken in a trial of the OX40 agonist ivuxolimab. The V and J genes are TRBV27 and TRBJ2-1; D is unclear. CDR3 coding DNA: TGTGCCAGCAGCTACAGCTCCTACAATGAGCAGTTCTTC. It is translated as CASSYSSYNEQFF.